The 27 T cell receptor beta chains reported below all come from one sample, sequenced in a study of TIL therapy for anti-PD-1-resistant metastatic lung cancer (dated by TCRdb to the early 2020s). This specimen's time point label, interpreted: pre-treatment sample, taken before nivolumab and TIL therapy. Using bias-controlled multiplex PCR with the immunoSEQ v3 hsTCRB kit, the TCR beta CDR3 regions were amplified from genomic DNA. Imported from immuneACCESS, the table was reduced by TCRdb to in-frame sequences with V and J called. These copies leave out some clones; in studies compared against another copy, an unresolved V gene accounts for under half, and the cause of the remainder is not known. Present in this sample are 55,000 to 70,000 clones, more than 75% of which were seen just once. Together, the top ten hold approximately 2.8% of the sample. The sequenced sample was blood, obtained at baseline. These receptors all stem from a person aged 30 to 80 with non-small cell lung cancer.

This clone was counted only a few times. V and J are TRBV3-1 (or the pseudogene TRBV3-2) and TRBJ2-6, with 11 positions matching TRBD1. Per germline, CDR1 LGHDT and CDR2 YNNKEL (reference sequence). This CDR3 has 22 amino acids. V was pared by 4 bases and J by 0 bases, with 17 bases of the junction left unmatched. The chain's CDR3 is CASSRVGTGGSLMGSGANVLTF. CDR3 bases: TGTGCCAGCAGCCGTGTCGGGACAGGGGGTTCCCTTATGGGCTCTGGGGCCAACGTCCTGACTTTC.

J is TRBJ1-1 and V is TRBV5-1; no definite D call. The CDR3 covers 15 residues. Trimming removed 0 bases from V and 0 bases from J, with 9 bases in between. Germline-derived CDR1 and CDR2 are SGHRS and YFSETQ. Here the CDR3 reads CASSLVPQVNTEAFF. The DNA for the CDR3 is TGCGCCAGCAGCTTGGTGCCTCAGGTGAACACTGAAGCTTTCTTT.

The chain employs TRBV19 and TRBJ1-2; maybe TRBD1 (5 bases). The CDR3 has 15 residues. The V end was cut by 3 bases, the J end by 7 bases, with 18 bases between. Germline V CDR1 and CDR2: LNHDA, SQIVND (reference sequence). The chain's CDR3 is CASSIGGLAQGGYTF. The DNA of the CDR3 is TGTGCCAGTAGTATTGGGGGACTTGCCCAGGGTGGCTACACCTTC.

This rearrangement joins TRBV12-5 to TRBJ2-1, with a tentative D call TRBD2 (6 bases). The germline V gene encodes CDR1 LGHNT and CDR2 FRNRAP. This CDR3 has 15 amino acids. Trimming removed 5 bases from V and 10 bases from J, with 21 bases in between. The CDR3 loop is CASGPQGSGNREQFF. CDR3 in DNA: TGTGCTAGTGGTCCCCAGGGTAGCGGAAACCGGGAGCAGTTCTTC.

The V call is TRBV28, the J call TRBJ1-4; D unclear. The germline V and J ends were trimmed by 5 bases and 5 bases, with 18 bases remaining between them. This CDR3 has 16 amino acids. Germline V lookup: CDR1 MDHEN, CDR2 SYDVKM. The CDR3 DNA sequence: TGTGCCAGCAGTCCGACTGGACGGTCTTCAAATGAAAAACTGTTTTTT. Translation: CASSPTGRSSNEKLFF. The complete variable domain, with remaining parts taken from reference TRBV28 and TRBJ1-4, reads DVKVTQSSRYLVKRTGEKVFLECVQDMDHENMFWYRQDPGLGLRLIYFSYDVKMKEKGDIPEGYSVSREKKERFSLILESASTNQTSMYLCASSPTGRSSNEKLFFGSGTQLSVL.

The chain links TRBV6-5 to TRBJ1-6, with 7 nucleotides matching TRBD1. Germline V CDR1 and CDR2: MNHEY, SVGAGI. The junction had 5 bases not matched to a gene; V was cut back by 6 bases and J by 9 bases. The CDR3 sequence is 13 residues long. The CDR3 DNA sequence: TGTGCCAGCAGGGGGACAGTCCCTTCACCCCTCCACTTT. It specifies CASRGTVPSPLHF.

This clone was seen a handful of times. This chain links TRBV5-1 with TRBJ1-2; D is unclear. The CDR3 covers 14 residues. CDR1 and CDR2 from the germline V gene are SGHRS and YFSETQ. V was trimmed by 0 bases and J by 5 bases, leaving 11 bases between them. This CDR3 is CASSLEARDYGYTF. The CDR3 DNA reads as TGCGCCAGCAGCTTGGAGGCAAGAGATTATGGCTACACCTTC.

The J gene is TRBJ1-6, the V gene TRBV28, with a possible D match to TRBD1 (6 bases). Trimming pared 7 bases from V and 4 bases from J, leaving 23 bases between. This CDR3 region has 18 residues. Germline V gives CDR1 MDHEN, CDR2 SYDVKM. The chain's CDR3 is CASTPDRSKILYNSPLHF. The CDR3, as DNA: TGTGCCAGCACCCCGGACAGATCAAAGATCCTTTATAATTCACCCCTCCACTTT.

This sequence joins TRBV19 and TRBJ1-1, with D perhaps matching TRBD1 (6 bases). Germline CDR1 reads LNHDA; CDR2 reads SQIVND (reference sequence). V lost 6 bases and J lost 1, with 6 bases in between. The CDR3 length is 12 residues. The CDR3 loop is CASRDRNTEAFF. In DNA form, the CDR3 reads TGTGCCAGTAGGGACAGGAACACTGAAGCTTTCTTT.

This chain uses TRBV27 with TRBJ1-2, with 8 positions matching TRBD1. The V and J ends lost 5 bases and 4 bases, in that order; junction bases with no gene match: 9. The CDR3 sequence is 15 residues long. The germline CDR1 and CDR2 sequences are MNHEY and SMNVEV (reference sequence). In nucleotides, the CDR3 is TGTGCCAGCAGTCCCTGGACAGGGAGGGGCTATGGCTACACCTTC. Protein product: CASSPWTGRGYGYTF.

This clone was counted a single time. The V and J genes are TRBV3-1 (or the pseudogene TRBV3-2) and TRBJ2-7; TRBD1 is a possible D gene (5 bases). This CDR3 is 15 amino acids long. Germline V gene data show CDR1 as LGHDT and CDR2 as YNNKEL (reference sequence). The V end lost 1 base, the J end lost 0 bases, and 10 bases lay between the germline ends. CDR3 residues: CASSQGPGYSYEQYF. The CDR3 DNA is TGTGCCAGCAGCCAAGGCCCAGGGTACTCCTACGAGCAGTACTTC.

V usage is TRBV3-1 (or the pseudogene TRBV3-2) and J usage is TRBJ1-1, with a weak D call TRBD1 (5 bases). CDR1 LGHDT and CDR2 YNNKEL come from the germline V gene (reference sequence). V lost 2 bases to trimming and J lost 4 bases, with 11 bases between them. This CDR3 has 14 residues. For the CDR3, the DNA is TGTGCCAGCAGCCAATTTGGGGGACCCACTGAAGCTTTCTTT. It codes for CASSQFGGPTEAFF.

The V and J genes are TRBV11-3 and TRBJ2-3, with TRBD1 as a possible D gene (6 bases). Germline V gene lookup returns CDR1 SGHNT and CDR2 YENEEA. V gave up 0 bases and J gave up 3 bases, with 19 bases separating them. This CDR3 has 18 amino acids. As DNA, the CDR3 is TGTGCCAGCAGCTTAGATTTAGGGGGTCGTTGTTTGACAGATACGCAGTATTTT. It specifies CASSLDLGGRCLTDTQYF.

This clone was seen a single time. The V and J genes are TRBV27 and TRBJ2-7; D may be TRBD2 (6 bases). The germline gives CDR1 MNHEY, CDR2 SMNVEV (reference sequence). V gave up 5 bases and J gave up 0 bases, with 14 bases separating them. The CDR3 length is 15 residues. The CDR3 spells CASSLIAESSYEQYF. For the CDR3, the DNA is TGTGCCAGCAGTCTTATAGCGGAGAGCTCCTACGAGCAGTACTTC.

The CDR3 loop is CASRNGLAGGPDTQYF. CDR3 bases: TGCGCCAGCAGAAACGGACTAGCGGGAGGGCCAGATACGCAGTATTTT. The chain uses TRBV5-1 and TRBJ2-3; 15 nucleotides line up with TRBD2. This CDR3 has 16 amino acids. J was trimmed by 4 bases and V by 5 bases; bases with no gene match: 5. Germline-derived CDR1 and CDR2 are SGHRS and YFSETQ.

This CDR3 reads CASSPDRGADTQYF. As DNA, the CDR3 is TGTGCCAGCAGTCCCGACAGGGGAGCAGATACGCAGTATTTT. The rearrangement links TRBV6-5 to TRBJ2-3; 8 bases are a match to TRBD1. Germline V CDR1 and CDR2: MNHEY, SVGAGI. The CDR3 totals 14 residues. The ends lost 5 bases at V and 4 bases at J; junction bases unmatched: 5.

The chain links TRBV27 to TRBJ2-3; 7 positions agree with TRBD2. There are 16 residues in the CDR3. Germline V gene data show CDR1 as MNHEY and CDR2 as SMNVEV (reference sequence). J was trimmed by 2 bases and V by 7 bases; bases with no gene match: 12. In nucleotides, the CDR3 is TGTGCCAGCATCTCAGGGCGGGGGAGGATCACAGATACGCAGTATTTT. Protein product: CASISGRGRITDTQYF.

The DNA for the CDR3 is TGTGCCACCAACCGCCCGATAGATGAAAAACTGTTTTTT. This encodes CATNRPIDEKLFF. The chain couples TRBV24-1 to TRBJ1-4, with D uncertain. CDR1 KGHDR and CDR2 SFDVKD come from the germline V gene. There are 13 residues in the CDR3. V was cut by 8 bases and J by 6 bases, with 12 bases left in between.

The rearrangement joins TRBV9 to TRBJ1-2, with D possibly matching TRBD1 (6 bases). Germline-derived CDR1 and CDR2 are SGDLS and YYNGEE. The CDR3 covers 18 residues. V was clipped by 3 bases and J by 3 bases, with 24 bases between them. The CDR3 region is CASSARGAGELGDYGYTF. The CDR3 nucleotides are TGTGCCAGCAGCGCTCGGGGGGCAGGGGAGTTGGGAGACTATGGCTACACCTTC.

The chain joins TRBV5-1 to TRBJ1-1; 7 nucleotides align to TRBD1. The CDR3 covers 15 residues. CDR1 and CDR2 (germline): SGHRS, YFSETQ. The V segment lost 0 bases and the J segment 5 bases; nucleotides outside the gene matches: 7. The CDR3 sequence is CASSLEGAMGTEAFF. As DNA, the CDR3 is TGCGCCAGCAGCTTGGAGGGGGCCATGGGGACTGAAGCTTTCTTT.

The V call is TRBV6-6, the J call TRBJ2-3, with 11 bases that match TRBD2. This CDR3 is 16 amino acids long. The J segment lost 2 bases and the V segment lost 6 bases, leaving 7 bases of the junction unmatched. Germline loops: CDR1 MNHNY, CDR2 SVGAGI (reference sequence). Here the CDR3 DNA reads TGTGCCAGCAGGAACGGACTAGCGGGCATCACAGATACGCAGTATTTT. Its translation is CASRNGLAGITDTQYF.

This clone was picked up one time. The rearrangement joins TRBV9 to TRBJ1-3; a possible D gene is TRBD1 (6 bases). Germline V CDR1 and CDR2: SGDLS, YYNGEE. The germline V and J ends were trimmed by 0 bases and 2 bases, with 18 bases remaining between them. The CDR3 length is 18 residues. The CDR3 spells CASSVETFPGAPGNTIYF. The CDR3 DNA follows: TGTGCCAGCAGCGTAGAGACCTTCCCGGGGGCACCTGGAAACACCATATATTTT. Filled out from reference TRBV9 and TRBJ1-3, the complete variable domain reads DSGVTQTPKHLITATGQRVTLRCSPRSGDLSVYWYQQSLDQGLQFLIQYYNGEERAKGNILERFSAQQFPDLHSELNLSSLELGDSALYFCASSVETFPGAPGNTIYFGEGSWLTVV.

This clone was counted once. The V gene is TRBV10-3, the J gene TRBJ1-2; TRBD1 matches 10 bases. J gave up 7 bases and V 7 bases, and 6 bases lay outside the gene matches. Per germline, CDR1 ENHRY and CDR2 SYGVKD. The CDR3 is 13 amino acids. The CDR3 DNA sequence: TGTGCCATCAATAGACAGGGGGCTAGTGGCTACACCTTC. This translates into CAINRQGASGYTF.

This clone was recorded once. The CDR3, as DNA: TGCGCCAGCAGCTTGGGGGCGAATCAGCCCCAGCATTTT. Protein sequence: CASSLGANQPQHF. The genes are TRBV5-1 and TRBJ1-5; D gene uncertain. CDR1 and CDR2 from the germline V gene are SGHRS and YFSETQ. V lost 0 bases, J lost 4 bases, and 5 bases lay in between. The CDR3 totals 13 residues.

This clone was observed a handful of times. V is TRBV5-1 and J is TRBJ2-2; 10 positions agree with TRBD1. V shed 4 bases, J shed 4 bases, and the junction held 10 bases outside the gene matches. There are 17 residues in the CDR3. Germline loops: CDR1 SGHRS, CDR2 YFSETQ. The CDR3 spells CASSADRGIRSTGELFF. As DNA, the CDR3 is TGCGCCAGCAGCGCGGACAGGGGGATTAGGTCCACCGGGGAGCTGTTTTTT.

The CDR3 DNA reads as TGTGCCAGCAGCCCCTTGAAGGGGGCGTACTACGAGCAGTACTTC. Translation: CASSPLKGAYYEQYF. The gene calls are TRBV27 and TRBJ2-7; 7 nucleotides align to TRBD1. J gave up 3 bases and V 6 bases, and 11 bases lay outside the gene matches. The length of the CDR3 is 15 residues. Germline V gene sequence: CDR1 MNHEY, CDR2 SMNVEV (reference sequence).

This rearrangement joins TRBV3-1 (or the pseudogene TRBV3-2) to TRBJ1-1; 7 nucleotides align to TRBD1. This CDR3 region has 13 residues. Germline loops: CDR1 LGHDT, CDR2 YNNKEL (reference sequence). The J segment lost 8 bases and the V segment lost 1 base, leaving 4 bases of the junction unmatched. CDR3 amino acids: CASSQAGTAEAFF. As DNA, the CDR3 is TGTGCCAGCAGCCAAGCGGGGACAGCCGAAGCTTTCTTT.